This T cell receptor beta chain was recovered during a study of chemoradiotherapy in HPV16-positive cancers. Across the whole study: Candidate HPV-specific T-cell clones and common TCR motifs came from functional assays in a couple of HPV16-positive patients.

The protocol was immunoSEQ multiplex PCR, while the TCRdb copy is restricted to in-frame clones and leaves out a portion. Of more than 30,000 clones in the sample, nearly 90% were seen once. The V end was cut by 4 bases, the J end by 1 base, with 15 bases between. This CDR3 is 16 amino acids long. The germline CDR1 and CDR2 sequences are SGHRS and YFSETQ. Findings of the study overall: Non-HPV-specific T cells did not expand in tumors during treatment, whereas candidate HPV-specific clones and E7-related motifs did. Functional assays defining HPV-specific T cells used only two HPV16-positive patients.

As for this clone: Its antigen is unidentified.

Over chemoradiotherapy, repertoires were sampled more than once. The chain recombines TRBV5-1 with TRBJ1-3; tentative D call: TRBD1 (5 bases). The source of this sequence is a human donor with HPV-associated anogenital cancer. Sample: blood, taken from a patient who underwent chemoradiotherapy. In DNA, the CDR3 is TGCGCCAGCAGCCCTAACTCGGGGGATTCTGGAAACACCATATATTTT. It yields the protein CASSPNSGDSGNTIYF.